This TCR beta chain emerged from a study of CD8+ T cells in alopecia areata (dated by TCRdb to 2016 to 2018). For the wider study: Treated patients were enrolled in an open-label pilot trial of oral tofacitinib at 5 to 10 mg twice daily for moderate-to-severe alopecia areata. Tofacitinib was administered for 6 to 18 months, and 6 months of follow-up off drug were then conducted to assess delayed response and recurrence. The SALT score, which quantifies the percentage of affected scalp surface area, was used to measure disease severity in treated patients. In both human patients and the C3H/HeJ mouse model, the study applied high-throughput TCRbeta sequencing to look at T cell clonal expansion in alopecia areata. Human TCRbeta sequencing covered scalp tissue and sorted CD4+ and CD8+ peripheral blood T cells from patchy and totalis/universalis alopecia areata patients and healthy controls. Biopsies were taken from tofacitinib-treated patients at baseline and at 4 and 24 weeks of treatment, and a later scalp biopsy was taken in several of the tofacitinib-treated patients. Clonality in the scalp was compared among normal scalp (n=4), patchy alopecia areata scalp (n=8), and alopecia totalis/universalis scalp (n=8). RNA came from the PAXgene miRNA kit for fixed scalp, the miRNeasy kit for PBMCs, and the RNeasy kit for mouse skin. TCRbeta CDR3 regions were amplified by immunoSEQ multiplex PCR using 35 Vbeta forward and 13 Jbeta reverse primers. Beyond this particular receptor, the publication reports: Because the treated cohort was small and had just a single nonresponder, larger studies are needed to establish links between baseline CD8+ expansion and response. Many expanded lesional clones were found to persist in scalp and blood during tofacitinib treatment, and relapse after treatment cessation may be partly explained by this persistence. Scalp clonality and the number of expanded CD8+ clones among the top 100 scalp clones were significantly decreased by tofacitinib. Resident alphabeta T cells in normal human skin are also sequenced, complicating scalp TCR repertoire analysis, unlike mouse skin dominated by gammadelta T cells. Compared with mice, TCR sequences shared between patients were less clear, possibly partly because of HLA diversity across the patient population. Higher clonality and more expanded CD8+ clones were observed in lesional scalp than in normal scalp, particularly in alopecia totalis/universalis, a finding suggestive of antigenic drive.

Preparation of the library involved the immunoSEQ multiplex PCR assay. For TCR sequencing, RNA was extracted from every sample and reverse transcribed into cDNA to serve as template. First-strand cDNA was synthesized with SuperScript III using a 2:1 mix of oligo-dT and random hexamers. A synthetic immune receptor repertoire was used to assess amplification bias, and residual bias was removed computationally. As for the original processing: After raw reads were preprocessed to remove errors, the CDR3 was defined following IMGT conventions as running from the conserved cysteine to phenylalanine. Clonality was computed as 1 minus the Shannon entropy, with the entropy normalized by log2 of the number of productive unique TCRs. CD4 or CD8 identity of scalp clones was inferred by cross-referencing scalp TCRbeta sequences with sorted blood CD4 and CD8 repertoires. The source is immuneACCESS, and TCRdb retained only in-frame sequences with V and J called. Part of the clones is not carried over; for the studies checked, unresolved V genes explain less than half of this, and the remainder is unexplained. V and J calls and clone size are those listed in that table; D and trimming were worked out from the DNA. This sample lists tens of thousands of clones; around 70% were detected once. 15% to 20% of the sample rests with the top ten.

What the treatment or condition label conveys for this sample: oral pan-JAK inhibitor, 5-10 mg twice daily. Lesional scalp punch biopsies and peripheral blood were collected from alopecia areata patients. After PBMCs were isolated by density centrifugation and stained for CD3, CD4 and CD8, a FACSAria was used to sort CD4+ and CD8+ T cells. The germline V gene encodes CDR1 SQVTM and CDR2 ANQGSEA. Counted from cysteine to phenylalanine, this CDR3 has 12 amino acids. Left in the record is the CDR3 DNA by itself, 36 bases read in frame from the first base. V trim: 4 bases; J trim: 5 bases; unmatched bases: 1. About this clone itself: Its cognate antigen has yet to be identified. No much larger clone is present one base from it, and per-base qualities are unavailable.

Source: CD8+ T cells sorted from blood, taken around week 46, from a patient treated with tofacitinib. The TCR originated in a human donor with alopecia areata. The chain joins TRBV29-1 to TRBJ1-2, and TRBD1 matches 10 of the central bases. The CDR3 region has the sequence CSVADRGYGYTF. The DNA reads as follows: TGCAGCGTTGCGGACAGGGGGTATGGCTACACCTTC.